This TCR beta chain was identified in a study of shared clonotypes between healthy human individuals. Study-wide results and caveats: Sampling included only blood; tissue repertoires likely differ.

Positive CCR7 selection of CD45RO-negative cells yielded the naive CD8 cells, and terminally differentiated effector memory CD45RA+ cells were excluded. Sorted subsets were amplified in replicate PCRs using 200 to 250 ng DNA, 25,000 to 30,000 T cell genomes. Original processing notes: With immunoSEQ giving junction-only sequences and no quality scores, filtering differed. Some clones are missing from TCRdb's copy, which holds only in-frame ones; the method was immunoSEQ multiplex PCR. D and trimming come from the DNA, and the V and J calls and clone size come from that table. The table shows a few million clones, with 80% to 95% occurring only once. This clone was seen a handful of times. Its antigen remains unidentified. The CDR3 is 14 amino acids. Germline V CDR1 and CDR2: MDHEN, SYDVKM. The V and J ends lost 6 bases and 0 bases respectively, with 11 bases between them.

Sequenced: naive CD8+ T cells from PBMCs. This clonotype was obtained from a man between 18 and 35 years old in good health. Some clones in this sample may be carry-over from other donors' samples. The rearrangement uses TRBV28 and TRBJ1-1; D call uncertain. CDR3 amino acids: CASRFNRMNTEAFF. In DNA form, the CDR3 reads TGTGCCAGCAGGTTCAACAGAATGAACACTGAAGCTTTCTTT.